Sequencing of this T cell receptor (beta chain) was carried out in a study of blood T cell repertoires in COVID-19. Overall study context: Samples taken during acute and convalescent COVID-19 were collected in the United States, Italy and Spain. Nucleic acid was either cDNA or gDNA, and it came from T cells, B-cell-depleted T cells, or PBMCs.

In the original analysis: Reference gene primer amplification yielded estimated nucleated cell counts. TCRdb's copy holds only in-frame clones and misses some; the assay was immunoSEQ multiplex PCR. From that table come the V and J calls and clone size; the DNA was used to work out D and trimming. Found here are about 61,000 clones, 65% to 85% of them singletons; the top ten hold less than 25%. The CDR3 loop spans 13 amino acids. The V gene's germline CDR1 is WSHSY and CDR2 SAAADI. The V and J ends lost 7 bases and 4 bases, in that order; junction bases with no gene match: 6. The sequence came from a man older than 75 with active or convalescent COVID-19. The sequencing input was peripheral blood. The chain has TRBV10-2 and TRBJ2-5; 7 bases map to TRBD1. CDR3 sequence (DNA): TGCGCCAGCAATGGACAGGTGCGAGAGACCCAGTACTTC. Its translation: CASNGQVRETQYF.